This T cell receptor beta chain was identified in a study of blood T cell repertoires in COVID-19. Sequencing used immunoSEQ multiplex PCR; TCRdb keeps in-frame clones, though not all of them. The repertoire includes 35,000 to 55,000 clones, roughly 90% of them detected once, and 14% sits in the top ten. Unmatched junction bases numbered 8, after V lost 6 bases and J lost 4 bases. Per germline, CDR1 MNHNY and CDR2 SVGAGI (reference sequence). This CDR3 has 14 amino acids. The clonotype comes from a human donor in a cohort sampled during active COVID-19. The specimen sequenced was peripheral blood. The chain links TRBV6-6 to TRBJ1-2, with 7 bases matching TRBD1. The CDR3 reads CASRQRQGSYGYTF. Here the CDR3 DNA reads TGTGCCAGCAGACAGCGACAGGGTAGCTATGGCTACACCTTC.